The sequence of this T cell receptor (beta chain) was determined in a study of T cell repertoires in cytomegalovirus infection. About the study: Through public TCR beta signatures, both CMV infection and matching HLA type were indicated.

As regards this clonotype: Its antigen remains unknown.

One entry per CDR3 protein, called by TCRdb with MiXCR from the reads. The data contain about 740,000 distinct CDR3 sequences, under 40% of them seen just once; the ten biggest clones take up about 2.8%. General study results and limits: Carriage of CMV together with the relevant HLA was identifiable through cumulative public TCR beta family frequency. HLA-C-restricted CMV clonotypes gave the most frequent clonotype in two of eight donors.

This sequence originates from a human donor in good health (CMV status not recorded). Some clones in this sample may be carry-over from other donors' samples. The sequencing sample was made of PBMCs.

The CDR3 DNA reads as TGTGCCAGCAGCGGCGGGACAGGGGGCAGAGATACGCAGTATTTT. Amino acid sequence: CASSGGTGGRDTQYF. The chain uses TRBV5-4 and TRBJ2-3; 12 nucleotides align to TRBD1. CDR1 SGHNT and CDR2 YYREEE come from the germline V gene (reference sequence). The CDR3 runs to 15 residues. The V and J ends lost 4 bases and 5 bases, in that order; junction bases with no gene match: 5.